This is a list of T cell receptor beta chains from one sample in a study of identical twins. In TCRdb, the 5' RACE reads were re-called with MiXCR into one record per CDR3 protein. The sample records roughly 720,000 distinct CDR3 sequences, roughly 20% being singletons. These sequences were also reported in another study, on T cells expressing NK-cell markers.

The source material was PBMCs. The receptors come from a woman under 30 in good health. The CDR3 runs from the conserved cysteine through the conserved F or W. A D gene is named only where the DNA matches it firmly. A clone size is listed for some rows: how often the clone was seen (once, few, many), or a class if it is expanded.

TRBV5-4	TRBJ2-7	13	.	.	CASSFGKEYEQYF	TGTGCCAGCAGCTTCGGCAAGGAGTACGAGCAGTACTTC
TRBV6-5	TRBJ1-3	15	few	.	CASSYSPSGGNTIYF	TGTGCCAGCAGTTACTCACCCTCAGGAGGAAACACCATATATTTT
TRBV11-2	TRBJ1-1	15	.	TRBD1	CASSHYWQGATEAFF	TGTGCCAGCAGCCACTACTGGCAGGGGGCCACTGAAGCTTTCTTT
TRBV19	TRBJ2-7	14	.	.	CASSNIGMDYEQYF	TGTGCCAGTAGTAACATCGGGATGGACTACGAGCAGTACTTC
TRBV20-1	TRBJ2-3	16	few	TRBD2	CSASGSGGLSQDTQYF	TGCAGTGCTAGTGGTAGCGGGGGCTTGAGTCAAGATACGCAGTATTTT
TRBV7-9	TRBJ2-1	17	.	.	CASHPPQGTRFYNEQFF	TGTGCCAGCCACCCCCCTCAAGGGACTCGATTCTACAATGAGCAGTTCTTC
TRBV5-1	TRBJ1-4	14	.	.	CASASNILDEKLFF	TGCGCCAGTGCCAGTAACATTCTAGATGAAAAACTGTTTTTT
TRBV20-1	TRBJ2-7	11	few	.	CSAKFNYEQYF	TGCAGTGCCAAATTTAACTACGAGCAGTACTTC
TRBV5-6	TRBJ2-1	16	.	.	CASSPGRTGSYNEQFF	TGTGCCAGCAGCCCTGGGCGGACGGGTTCCTACAATGAGCAGTTCTTC
TRBV10-3	TRBJ2-7	13	few	TRBD2	CAINGEGSYEQYF	TGTGCCATCAACGGGGAGGGCTCCTACGAGCAGTACTTC
TRBV12-3/TRBV12-4	TRBJ2-3	15	.	TRBD2	CASSQAGENADTQYF	TGTGCCAGCAGCCAAGCGGGAGAAAACGCAGATACGCAGTATTTT
TRBV27	TRBJ1-1	13	.	.	CASSWGVHTEAFF	TGTGCCAGCAGTTGGGGCGTTCACACTGAAGCTTTCTTT
TRBV12-3/TRBV12-4	TRBJ2-5	15	few	.	CASSLTSARQETQYF	TGTGCCAGCAGTTTAACCTCAGCGCGTCAAGAGACCCAGTACTTC
TRBV7-7	TRBJ2-2	15	.	TRBD2	CASSGTSGRAGELFF	TGTGCCAGCAGCGGGACTAGCGGGAGAGCCGGGGAGCTGTTTTTT
TRBV28	TRBJ2-5	16	few	.	CASSLLGGLQGETQYF	TGTGCCAGCAGTTTATTGGGGGGGCTCCAGGGGGAGACCCAGTACTTC
TRBV29-1	TRBJ1-5	12	few	.	CSVGAPGLPQHF	TGCAGCGTGGGCGCTCCAGGGCTTCCCCAGCATTTT
TRBV9	TRBJ1-2	14	.	.	CASSVFRSNYGYTF	TGTGCCAGCAGCGTATTCAGGTCGAACTATGGCTACACCTTC
TRBV20-1	TRBJ2-7	12	few	.	CSARGGKYEQYF	TGCAGTGCTAGAGGGGGCAAATACGAGCAGTACTTC
TRBV4-2	TRBJ2-3	19	few	TRBD2	CASSPSFATTSGSTDTQYF	TGTGCCAGCAGTCCATCCTTTGCAACGACTAGCGGTAGCACAGATACGCAGTATTTT
TRBV5-1	TRBJ2-7	15	.	.	CASSYGPSAHYEQYF	TGCGCCAGCAGCTACGGGCCGAGCGCCCACTACGAGCAGTACTTC
TRBV13	TRBJ2-7	14	few	.	CASSNDDTAYEQYF	TGTGCCAGCAGCAACGACGACACAGCCTACGAGCAGTACTTC
TRBV11-2	TRBJ1-6	16	few	TRBD1	CASSTTTGTLRSPLHF	TGTGCCAGCTCCACTACGACAGGGACGTTACGGTCACCCCTCCACTTT
TRBV20-1	TRBJ1-2	13	few	.	CSARTTATYGYTF	TGCAGTGCTAGAACGACGGCTACCTATGGCTACACCTTC
TRBV9	TRBJ2-1	15	.	TRBD2	CASSGISGSYNEQFF	TGTGCCAGCAGCGGTATTAGCGGGAGCTACAATGAGCAGTTCTTC
TRBV5-1	TRBJ2-5	14	few	.	CASSFFRDAKTQYF	TGCGCCAGCAGCTTCTTCCGGGACGCAAAGACCCAGTACTTC
TRBV7-2	TRBJ1-5	16	few	TRBD1	CASSSRDRESNQPQHF	TGTGCCAGCAGCAGCCGGGACAGGGAAAGCAATCAGCCCCAGCATTTT
TRBV4-2	TRBJ1-1	13	.	TRBD1	CASSQDRGREAFF	TGTGCCAGCAGCCAAGACAGGGGGCGGGAAGCTTTCTTT
TRBV29-1	TRBJ2-1	14	.	.	CSVESIGSYNEQFF	TGCAGCGTTGAATCGATTGGGTCCTACAATGAGCAGTTCTTC
TRBV6-2/TRBV6-3	TRBJ2-3	16	few	.	CASTLSPAEITDTQYF	TGTGCCAGCACCTTAAGTCCAGCGGAGATAACAGATACGCAGTATTTT
TRBV20-1	TRBJ2-1	14	many	.	CSASLGYGYNEQFF	TGCAGTGCTTCCCTAGGATATGGCTACAATGAGCAGTTCTTC
TRBV5-4	TRBJ2-3	16	.	TRBD2	CASSLAASGGVNTQYF	TGTGCCAGCAGCTTGGCCGCTAGCGGGGGGGTCAATACGCAGTATTTT
TRBV5-1	TRBJ2-4	13	.	.	CASSLNGENIQYF	TGCGCCAGCAGCTTGAACGGAGAAAACATTCAGTACTTC
TRBV2	TRBJ1-3	15	.	.	CASSESSGGGNTIYF	TGTGCCAGCAGTGAAAGTTCCGGAGGTGGAAACACCATATATTTT
TRBV29-1	TRBJ2-1	13	.	.	CSPWLSIYNEQFF	TGCAGCCCCTGGCTCAGCATCTACAATGAGCAGTTCTTC
TRBV4-1	TRBJ2-3	15	.	.	CASSYQGTRTDTQYF	TGCGCCAGCAGCTATCAGGGTACTCGCACAGATACGCAGTATTTT
TRBV11-1	TRBJ1-4	18	few	.	CASSFPGPAGWGNEKLFF	TGTGCCAGCAGCTTTCCGGGACCAGCGGGATGGGGTAATGAAAAACTGTTTTTT
TRBV4-3	TRBJ2-3	16	.	TRBD2	CASSSSGSASTDTQYF	TGCGCCAGCAGCTCTAGCGGGAGTGCTTCCACAGATACGCAGTATTTT
TRBV7-2	TRBJ2-1	15	few	.	CASSLGAARWDEQFF	TGTGCCAGCAGCTTAGGGGCCGCACGATGGGATGAGCAGTTCTTC
TRBV10-3	TRBJ2-2	15	.	.	CAISESFRGTGELFF	TGTGCCATCAGTGAGTCCTTCAGGGGCACCGGGGAGCTGTTTTTT
TRBV5-1	TRBJ2-2	16	few	.	CASSLTGLVKSGELFF	TGCGCCAGCAGCTTAACAGGTCTAGTTAAGTCCGGGGAGCTGTTTTTT